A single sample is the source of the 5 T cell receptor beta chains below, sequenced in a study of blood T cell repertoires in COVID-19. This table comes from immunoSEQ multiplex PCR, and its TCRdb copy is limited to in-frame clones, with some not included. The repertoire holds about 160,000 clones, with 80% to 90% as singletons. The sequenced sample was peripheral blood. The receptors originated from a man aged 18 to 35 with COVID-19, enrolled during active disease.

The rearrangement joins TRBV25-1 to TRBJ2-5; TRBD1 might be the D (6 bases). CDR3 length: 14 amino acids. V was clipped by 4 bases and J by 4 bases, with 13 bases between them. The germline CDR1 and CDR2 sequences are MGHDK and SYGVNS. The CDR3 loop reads CASSATGSRETQYF. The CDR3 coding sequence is TGTGCCAGCAGTGCCACAGGGAGTAGAGAGACCCAGTACTTC.

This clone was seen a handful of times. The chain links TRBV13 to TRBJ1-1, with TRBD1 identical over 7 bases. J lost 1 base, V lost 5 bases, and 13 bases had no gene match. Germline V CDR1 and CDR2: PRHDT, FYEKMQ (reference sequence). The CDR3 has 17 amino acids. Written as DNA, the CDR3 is TGTGCCAGCAGCCCCGAACAGCGGACAGGTACGAACACTGAAGCTTTCTTT. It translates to CASSPEQRTGTNTEAFF.

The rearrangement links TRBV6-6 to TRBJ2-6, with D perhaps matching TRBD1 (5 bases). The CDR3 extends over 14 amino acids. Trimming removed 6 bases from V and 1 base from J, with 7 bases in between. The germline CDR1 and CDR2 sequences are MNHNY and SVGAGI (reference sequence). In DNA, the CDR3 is TGTGCCAGCAGGTCAGGGTCTGGGGCCAACGTCCTGACTTTC. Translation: CASRSGSGANVLTF.

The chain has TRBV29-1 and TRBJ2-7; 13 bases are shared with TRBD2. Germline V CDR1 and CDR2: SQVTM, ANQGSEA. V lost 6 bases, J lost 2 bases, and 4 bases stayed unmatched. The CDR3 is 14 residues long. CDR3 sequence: CSVRGLAGTYEQYF. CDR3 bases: TGCAGCGTGCGGGGACTAGCGGGGACCTACGAGCAGTACTTC.

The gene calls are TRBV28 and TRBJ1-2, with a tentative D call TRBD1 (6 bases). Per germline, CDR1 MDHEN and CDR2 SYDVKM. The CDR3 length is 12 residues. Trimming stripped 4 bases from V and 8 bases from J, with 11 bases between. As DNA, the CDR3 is TGTGCCAGCAGTTCAGGGGTTGGGGGCTACACCTTC. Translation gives CASSSGVGGYTF.